This T cell receptor (beta chain) was recorded in a study of T cells expressing NK-cell markers. Findings of the study overall: The contribution of dominant NKG2C+ clonotypes to CD8+ T cells in roughly six donors was roughly 1.0-7.5%.

Production of TCR beta cDNA relied on 5'RACE template switching with UMIs. TCRdb re-called the 5' RACE reads and gives one entry per CDR3 protein, without DNA. The repertoire shows about 540,000 distinct CDR3 sequences; the top ten hold approximately 4%. As concerns this clonotype: Antigen unknown.

From germline, CDR1 is SGHRS and CDR2 YFSETQ. This CDR3 has 15 residues. The sequenced sample was blood T cells: a sorted CD56 or NKG2C T cell subset, CD4+ or CD8+ T cells, or bulk PBMC T cells (not recorded which). The chain combines TRBV5-1 with TRBJ2-5; TCRdb indicates TRBD1, and absent DNA this call remains unverified. This sequence was found in a man aged 18 to 35 in good health. The CDR3 spells CASSFRAGGGETQYF. Full variable domain (rest looked up from reference TRBV5-1 and TRBJ2-5): KAGVTQTPRYLIKTRGQQVTLSCSPISGHRSVSWYQQTPGQGLQFLFEYFSETQRNKGNFPGRFSGRQFSNSRSEMNVSTLELGDSALYLCASSFRAGGGETQYFGPGTRLLVL.